The sequence of this T cell receptor beta chain was determined in a study of beta chain features in type 1 diabetes. Study-wide background: All samples combined gave about 100 million sorted cells for examination.

V was cut by 3 bases and J by 1 base, with 12 bases left in between. This CDR3 comprises 15 residues. Germline values: CDR1 MNHEY, CDR2 SMNVEV (reference sequence). A few counts support this clone. Via the markers CD45RO/CCR7/CD25/CD127/CD95/CD27, stem cell-like memory, regulatory, central memory and naive CD4+ cells were sorted. Purities in excess of 95% were seen in all sorted populations. Every bit of the isolated RNA underwent reverse transcription, so sequencing read expressed TCRB transcripts. This table comes from immunoSEQ multiplex PCR, and its TCRdb copy is limited to in-frame clones, with some not included. The data show about 900,000 clones, around a sixth seen once.

Sequencing input: naive CD4+ T cells from blood. The chain employs TRBV27 and TRBJ1-1; D perhaps matches TRBD1 (5 bases). The sequence was obtained from a woman in her late teens or twenties in good health. The CDR3 DNA reads TGTGCCAGCAGTTTCCAGGGCCTAGGGAACACTGAAGCTTTCTTT. Translating gives CASSFQGLGNTEAFF.